Listed below are T cell receptor beta chains from one sample, sequenced in a study of cytomegalovirus exposure and HLA in healthy donors. This table comes from immunoSEQ multiplex PCR, and its TCRdb copy is limited to in-frame clones, with some not included. The sample carries roughly 120,000 clones, roughly 78% recorded once. The material sequenced was PBMCs. Receptor source: a male donor in good health and CMV-seronegative. Both conserved end residues are part of each CDR3. D genes are given only for firm matches. Clone size is given for some rows only: seen once, a few or many times, or a class if the clone is expanded.

TRBV25-1	TRBJ2-7	.	.	CASRRGVGLNGEQYF	TGTGCCAGCCGACGGGGTGTAGGTCTGAACGGCGAGCAGTACTTC
TRBV7-9	TRBJ2-7	few	.	CASSLAGSYEQYF	TGTGCCAGCAGCTTAGCGGGCAGTTACGAGCAGTACTTC
TRBV30	TRBJ1-6	.	.	CAWSPPSSSYNSPLHF	TGTGCCTGGAGCCCCCCTTCTAGCTCCTATAATTCACCCCTCCACTTT
TRBV15	TRBJ1-1	.	TRBD1	CATSRPGTGTEAFF	TGTGCCACCAGCAGACCCGGGACAGGGACTGAAGCTTTCTTT
TRBV7-2	TRBJ2-6	.	TRBD1	CASSLTAGTGAAGANGLTF	TGTGCCAGCAGCCTAACCGCCGGGACAGGGGCCGCTGGGGCCAACGGCCTGACTTTC
TRBV7-6	TRBJ2-3	.	.	CASSLLGVSTDTQYF	TGTGCCAGCAGCTTACTAGGGGTTAGCACAGATACGCAGTATTTT
TRBV2	TRBJ2-7	.	.	CASITELHYEQYF	TGTGCCAGCATAACGGAGTTACACTACGAGCAGTACTTC
TRBV4-2	TRBJ1-1	few	.	CASSQINGNTEAFF	TGTGCCAGCAGCCAGATAAACGGGAACACTGAAGCTTTCTTT
TRBV28	TRBJ1-2	once	.	CASQSSGVHGYTF	TGTGCCAGCCAATCTTCAGGGGTACATGGCTACACCTTC
TRBV4-1	TRBJ1-2	few	.	CASSPGPGGYGYTF	TGCGCCAGCAGCCCGGGCCCAGGAGGCTATGGCTACACCTTC
TRBV6-4	TRBJ2-6	.	.	CASSDSASSGANGLTF	TGTGCCAGCAGTGACTCGGCGAGCTCTGGGGCCAACGGCCTGACTTTC
TRBV27	TRBJ1-1	once	.	CASSPYVANTEAFF	TGTGCCAGCAGCCCGTATGTAGCGAACACTGAAGCTTTCTTT
TRBV19	TRBJ1-5	.	.	CASSIVGGQGNQPQHF	TGTGCCAGTAGTATAGTCGGGGGGCAGGGCAATCAGCCCCAGCATTTT
TRBV4-3	TRBJ1-2	.	.	CASSQDAGAASYGYTF	TGCGCCAGCAGCCAAGATGCGGGGGCAGCCTCCTATGGCTACACCTTC
TRBV2	TRBJ2-7	.	TRBD2	CASSGTSGIHPTYEQYF	TGTGCCAGCAGTGGGACTAGCGGGATCCATCCGACCTACGAGCAGTACTTC
TRBV5-4	TRBJ1-1	.	.	CASSQITGITEAFF	TGTGCCAGCAGCCAAATAACAGGGATTACTGAAGCTTTCTTT
TRBV19	TRBJ1-5	.	.	CASSPGTRNQPQHF	TGTGCCAGTAGTCCTGGGACAAGGAATCAGCCCCAGCATTTT
TRBV29-1	TRBJ2-5	.	TRBD1	CSVGSAGGAWETQYF	TGCAGCGTCGGATCGGCAGGGGGCGCTTGGGAGACCCAGTACTTC
TRBV30	TRBJ2-7	.	TRBD2	CAWSRGLAVEQYF	TGTGCCTGGAGCAGGGGACTAGCAGTCGAGCAGTACTTC
TRBV19	TRBJ1-5	.	.	CASTPRATEYPQPQHF	TGTGCCAGTACCCCGCGAGCGACGGAGTATCCTCAGCCCCAGCATTTT
TRBV11-2	TRBJ1-1	.	TRBD1	CASSLRTGSTEAFF	TGTGCCAGCAGCCTCCGGACAGGTAGCACTGAAGCTTTCTTT
TRBV5-1	TRBJ2-3	.	TRBD1	CASSTGQGPDTQYF	TGCGCCAGCAGCACAGGACAGGGGCCAGATACGCAGTATTTT
TRBV7-9	TRBJ2-1	.	TRBD2	CSSSPTSGGLDEQFF	TGTTCCAGCAGCCCGACTAGCGGGGGTCTTGATGAGCAGTTCTTC
TRBV9	TRBJ2-5	.	TRBD1	CASTPGPPQGDQYF	TGTGCCAGCACCCCGGGACCCCCACAGGGGGACCAGTACTTC
TRBV6-6	TRBJ2-3	.	.	CASRPGVPGGTQYF	TGTGCCAGCAGACCAGGGGTCCCTGGGGGTACGCAGTATTTT
TRBV27	TRBJ2-2	few	TRBD1	CASSLWTTGGTGELFF	TGTGCCAGCAGTTTATGGACGACAGGGGGCACCGGGGAGCTGTTTTTT
TRBV6-6	TRBJ1-1	.	.	CASSYESGNTEAFF	TGTGCCAGCAGTTACGAATCGGGGAACACTGAAGCTTTCTTT
TRBV7-2	TRBJ1-2	.	.	CASSLSTATRYGYTF	TGTGCCAGCAGCTTATCGACTGCTACACGGTATGGCTACACCTTC
TRBV5-4	TRBJ1-6	few	.	CAITVPTPLHF	TGTGCCATAACGGTTCCGACACCCCTCCACTTT
TRBV6-5	TRBJ2-1	few	TRBD2	CASSYGAGDINEQFF	TGTGCCAGCAGTTACGGGGCGGGAGATATAAATGAGCAGTTCTTC
TRBV7-9	TRBJ1-1	once	TRBD1	CASSLPQGAGTEAFF	TGTGCCAGCAGCTTGCCCCAGGGGGCCGGAACTGAAGCTTTCTTT
TRBV9	TRBJ2-7	once	.	CASSVVPDSHEQYF	TGTGCCAGCAGCGTAGTTCCGGACAGCCACGAGCAGTACTTC
TRBV5-4	TRBJ2-5	.	.	CASSDPTSFQETQYF	TGTGCCAGCAGCGATCCGACATCATTCCAAGAGACCCAGTACTTC
TRBV5-6	TRBJ1-4	few	.	CASSAGRGEKLFF	TGTGCCAGCAGCGCGGGTAGGGGGGAAAAACTGTTTTTT
TRBV5-1	TRBJ2-2	.	TRBD1	CASSERTGATGELFF	TGCGCCAGCAGCGAACGGACAGGGGCCACCGGGGAGCTGTTTTTT
TRBV5-1	TRBJ2-7	.	.	CASRPDSYEQYF	TGCGCCAGCAGACCGGACAGCTACGAGCAGTACTTC
TRBV10-3	TRBJ2-3	.	TRBD1	CAISVTGADTQYF	TGTGCCATCAGTGTCACAGGGGCAGATACGCAGTATTTT
TRBV7-2	TRBJ2-7	once	.	CASSSPRRSGGVFYEQYF	TGTGCCAGCAGCTCGCCCAGGCGCTCGGGCGGGGTTTTCTACGAGCAGTACTTC
TRBV6-1	TRBJ1-1	.	.	CASKALSRDTEAFF	TGTGCCAGCAAAGCCCTCAGCAGGGACACTGAAGCTTTCTTT
TRBV27	TRBJ1-2	.	TRBD1	CASSPGGRGPWGYTF	TGTGCCAGCAGCCCCGGCGGCAGGGGGCCTTGGGGCTACACCTTC
TRBV11-2	TRBJ1-2	.	TRBD1	CASSSRDRGRSPYGYTF	TGTGCCAGCAGCTCGAGGGACAGGGGTCGTTCCCCCTATGGCTACACCTTC
TRBV7-9	TRBJ1-1	.	.	CASSFPLGAGTEAFF	TGTGCCAGCAGCTTCCCTTTAGGGGCAGGCACTGAAGCTTTCTTT
TRBV4-1	TRBJ1-6	few	.	CASSPGGAYNSPLHF	TGCGCCAGCAGCCCTGGGGGGGCCTATAATTCACCCCTCCACTTT
TRBV25-1	TRBJ2-5	.	TRBD2	CASSEYLTSGSQTQYF	TGTGCCAGCAGTGAATATCTGACTAGCGGGAGCCAGACCCAGTACTTC
TRBV7-6	TRBJ1-3	.	TRBD1	CASSSPGQGNTIYF	TGTGCCAGCAGCTCACCGGGACAGGGAAACACCATATATTTT
TRBV19	TRBJ1-3	.	.	CASSNLDSGNTIYF	TGTGCCAGTAGTAACTTAGACTCTGGAAACACCATATATTTT
TRBV27	TRBJ1-1	few	.	CASSLRRGETEAFF	TGTGCCAGCAGTTTAAGGAGGGGAGAGACTGAAGCTTTCTTT
TRBV2	TRBJ2-1	.	.	CASRTLSGTNYNEQFF	TGTGCCAGCAGGACCCTATCCGGGACAAATTACAATGAGCAGTTCTTC
TRBV4-1	TRBJ2-7	.	TRBD2	CASSQEGLAGASYEQYF	TGCGCCAGCAGCCAAGAAGGCCTAGCGGGAGCTTCGTACGAGCAGTATTTC
TRBV19	TRBJ1-6	.	.	CASKPGSSYNSPLHF	TGTGCCAGTAAGCCGGGGAGCTCCTATAATTCACCCCTCCACTTT
TRBV9	TRBJ1-2	.	.	CASSAGNYGYTF	TGTGCCAGCAGCGCAGGTAACTATGGCTACACCTTC
TRBV5-4	TRBJ1-1	once	TRBD1	CASSLQGAPGAFF	TGTGCCAGCAGCTTGCAGGGGGCGCCAGGAGCTTTCTTT
TRBV11-2	TRBJ2-3	.	TRBD2	CASRLAGGEDTQYF	TGTGCCAGCAGACTAGCGGGAGGAGAAGATACGCAGTATTTT
TRBV15	TRBJ2-1	.	.	CATSIRGQGVVQFF	TGTGCCACCAGCATCCGGGGGCAGGGGGTAGTTCAGTTCTTC